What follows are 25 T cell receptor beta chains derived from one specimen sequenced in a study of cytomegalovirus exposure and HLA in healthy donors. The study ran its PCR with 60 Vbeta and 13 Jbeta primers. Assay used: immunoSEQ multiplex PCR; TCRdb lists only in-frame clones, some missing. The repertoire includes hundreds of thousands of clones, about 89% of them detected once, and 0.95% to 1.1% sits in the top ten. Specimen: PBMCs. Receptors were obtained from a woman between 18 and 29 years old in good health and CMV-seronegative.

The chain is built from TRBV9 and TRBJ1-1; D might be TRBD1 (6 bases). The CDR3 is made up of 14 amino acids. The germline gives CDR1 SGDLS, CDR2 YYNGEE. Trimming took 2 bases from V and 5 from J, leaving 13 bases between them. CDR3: CASSVQSQGTEAFF. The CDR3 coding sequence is TGTGCCAGCAGCGTCCAATCACAGGGAACTGAAGCTTTCTTT.

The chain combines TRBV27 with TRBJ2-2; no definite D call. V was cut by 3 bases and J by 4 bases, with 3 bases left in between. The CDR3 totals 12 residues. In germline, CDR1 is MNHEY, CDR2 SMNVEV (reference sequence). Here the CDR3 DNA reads TGTGCCAGCAGTTTTCGCACCGGGGAGCTGTTTTTT. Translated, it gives CASSFRTGELFF.

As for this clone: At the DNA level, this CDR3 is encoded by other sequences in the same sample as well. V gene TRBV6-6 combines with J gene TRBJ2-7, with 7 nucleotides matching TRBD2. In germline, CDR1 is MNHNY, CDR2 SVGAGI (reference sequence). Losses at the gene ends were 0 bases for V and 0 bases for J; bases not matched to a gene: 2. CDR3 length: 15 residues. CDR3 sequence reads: CASSYSRGGSYEQYF. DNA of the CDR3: TGTGCCAGCAGTTACTCGCGCGGGGGCTCCTACGAGCAGTACTTC.

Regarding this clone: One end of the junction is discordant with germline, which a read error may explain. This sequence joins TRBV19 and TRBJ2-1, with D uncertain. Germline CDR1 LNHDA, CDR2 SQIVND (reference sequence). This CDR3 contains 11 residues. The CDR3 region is CASYGDKAPIF. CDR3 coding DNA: TGTGCCAGCTACGGCGACAAGGCCCCTATCTTC.

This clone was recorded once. CDR3 DNA sequence: TGTGCCAGCAGTGGGGACAGGGGTGGAGAAAAACTGTTTTTT. It codes for CASSGDRGGEKLFF. The chain is built from TRBV28 and TRBJ1-4; 10 bases agree with TRBD1. This CDR3 is built from 14 residues. Per the germline V gene, CDR1 is MDHEN and CDR2 is SYDVKM. After removal of 5 bases from V and 8 bases from J, the junction contained 5 bases not matched to a gene.

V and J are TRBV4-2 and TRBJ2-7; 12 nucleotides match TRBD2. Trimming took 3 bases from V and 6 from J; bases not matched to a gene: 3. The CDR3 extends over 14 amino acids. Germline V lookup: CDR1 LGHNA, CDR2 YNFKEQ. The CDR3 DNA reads TGTGCCAGCAGCCAGGGACTAGCGGGTCCCGAGCAGTACTTC. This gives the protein CASSQGLAGPEQYF.

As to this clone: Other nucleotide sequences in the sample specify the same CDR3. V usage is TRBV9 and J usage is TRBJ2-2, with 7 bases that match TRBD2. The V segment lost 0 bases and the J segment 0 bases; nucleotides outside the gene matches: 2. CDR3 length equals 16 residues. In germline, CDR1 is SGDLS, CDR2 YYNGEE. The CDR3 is CASSVGGGANTGELFF. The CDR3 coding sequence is TGTGCCAGCAGCGTAGGGGGGGGTGCGAACACCGGGGAGCTGTTTTTT.

The chain's CDR3 is CASSETANEKLFF. The CDR3 coding sequence is TGTGCCAGCAGTGAAACAGCTAATGAAAAACTGTTTTTT. V gene TRBV6-1 combines with J gene TRBJ1-4; D gene uncertain. There are 13 residues in the CDR3. In germline, CDR1 is MNHNS, CDR2 SASEGT. V shed 2 bases and J shed 3 bases, with 4 bases lying between them.

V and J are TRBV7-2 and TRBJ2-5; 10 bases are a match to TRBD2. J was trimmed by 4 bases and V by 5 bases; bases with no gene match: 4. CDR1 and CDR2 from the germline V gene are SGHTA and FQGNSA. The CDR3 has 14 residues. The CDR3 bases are TGTGCCAGCAGCACGACTAGCGGGTTAGAGACCCAGTACTTC. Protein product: CASSTTSGLETQYF.

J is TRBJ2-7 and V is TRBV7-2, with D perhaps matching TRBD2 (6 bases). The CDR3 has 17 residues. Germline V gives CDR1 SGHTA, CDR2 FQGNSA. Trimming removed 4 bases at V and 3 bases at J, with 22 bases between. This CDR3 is CASSSGGGWLAIYEQYF. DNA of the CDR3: TGTGCCAGCAGCTCCGGGGGAGGATGGCTGGCTATCTACGAGCAGTACTTC.

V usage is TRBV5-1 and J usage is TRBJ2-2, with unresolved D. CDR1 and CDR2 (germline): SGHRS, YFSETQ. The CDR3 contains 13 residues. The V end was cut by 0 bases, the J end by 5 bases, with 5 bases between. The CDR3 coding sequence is TGCGCCAGCAGCTTGGTACGGACCGGGGAGCTGTTTTTT. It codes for CASSLVRTGELFF.

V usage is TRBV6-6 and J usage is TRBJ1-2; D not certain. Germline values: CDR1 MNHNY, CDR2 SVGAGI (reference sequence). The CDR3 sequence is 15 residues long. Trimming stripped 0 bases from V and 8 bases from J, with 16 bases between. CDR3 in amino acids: CASSYSSWTAGGYTF. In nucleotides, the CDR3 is TGTGCCAGCAGTTACTCATCGTGGACGGCGGGGGGCTACACCTTC.

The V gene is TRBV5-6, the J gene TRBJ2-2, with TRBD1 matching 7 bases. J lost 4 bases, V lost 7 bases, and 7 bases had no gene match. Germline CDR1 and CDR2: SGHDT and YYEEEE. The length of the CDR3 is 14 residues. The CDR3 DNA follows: TGTGCCAGCCGGGACAGACTTATCACCGGGGAGCTGTTTTTT. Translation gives CASRDRLITGELFF.

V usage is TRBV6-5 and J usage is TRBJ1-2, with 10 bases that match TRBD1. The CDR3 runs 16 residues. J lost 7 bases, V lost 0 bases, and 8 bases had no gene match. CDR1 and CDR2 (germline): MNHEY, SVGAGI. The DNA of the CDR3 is TGTGCCAGCAGTTACTCCGAATCCGGGACAGGGGTTGGCTACACCTTC. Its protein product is CASSYSESGTGVGYTF.

The CDR3 is CASSYSTRASYEQYF. Here the CDR3 DNA reads TGTGCCAGCAGTTACTCGACCAGGGCCTCCTACGAGCAGTACTTC. The J gene is TRBJ2-7, the V gene TRBV6-6; D may be TRBD1 (5 bases). Germline V gene data show CDR1 as MNHNY and CDR2 as SVGAGI (reference sequence). Trimming removed 0 bases from V and 0 bases from J, with 9 bases in between. The CDR3 extends over 15 amino acids.

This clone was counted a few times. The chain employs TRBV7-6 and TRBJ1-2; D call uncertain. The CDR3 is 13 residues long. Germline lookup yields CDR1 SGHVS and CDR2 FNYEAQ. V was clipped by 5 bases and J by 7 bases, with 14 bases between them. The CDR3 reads CASSRDSWGGYTF. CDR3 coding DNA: TGTGCCAGCAGCCGGGATTCCTGGGGTGGCTACACCTTC.

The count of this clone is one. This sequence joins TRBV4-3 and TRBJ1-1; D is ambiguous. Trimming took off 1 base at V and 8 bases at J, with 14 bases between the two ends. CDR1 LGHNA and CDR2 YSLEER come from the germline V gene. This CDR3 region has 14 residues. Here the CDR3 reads CASSQVDAGMEAFF. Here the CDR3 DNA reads TGCGCCAGCAGCCAAGTAGATGCGGGGATGGAAGCTTTCTTT.

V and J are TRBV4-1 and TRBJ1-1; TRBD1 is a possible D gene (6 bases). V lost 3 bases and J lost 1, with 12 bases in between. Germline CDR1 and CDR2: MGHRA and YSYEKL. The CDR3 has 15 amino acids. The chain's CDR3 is CASSQERTANTEAFF. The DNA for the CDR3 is TGCGCCAGCAGCCAGGAGAGGACAGCGAACACTGAAGCTTTCTTT.

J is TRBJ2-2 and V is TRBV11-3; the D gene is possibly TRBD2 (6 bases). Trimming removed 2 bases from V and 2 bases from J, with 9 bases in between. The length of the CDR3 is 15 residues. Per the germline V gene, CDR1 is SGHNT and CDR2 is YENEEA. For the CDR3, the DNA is TGTGCCAGCAGCTTAAGACTAGTTAACACCGGGGAGCTGTTTTTT. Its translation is CASSLRLVNTGELFF.

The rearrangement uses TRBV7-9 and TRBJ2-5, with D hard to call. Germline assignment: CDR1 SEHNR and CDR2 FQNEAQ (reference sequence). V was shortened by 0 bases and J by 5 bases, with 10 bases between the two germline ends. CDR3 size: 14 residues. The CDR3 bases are TGTGCCAGCAGCTTAGCCCTCGGGTTGGAGACCCAGTACTTC. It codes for CASSLALGLETQYF.

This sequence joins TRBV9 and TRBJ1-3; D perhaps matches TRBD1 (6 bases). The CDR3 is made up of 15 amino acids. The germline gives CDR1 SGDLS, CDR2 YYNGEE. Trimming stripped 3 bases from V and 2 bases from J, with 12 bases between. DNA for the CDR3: TGTGCCAGCAGCGCCGCCGGGGGGCCTGGAAACACCATATATTTT. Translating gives CASSAAGGPGNTIYF.

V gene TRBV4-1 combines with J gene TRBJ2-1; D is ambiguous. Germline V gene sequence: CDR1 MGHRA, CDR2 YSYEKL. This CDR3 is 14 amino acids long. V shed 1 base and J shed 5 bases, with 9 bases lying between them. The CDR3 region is CASSQGANDNEQFF. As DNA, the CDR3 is TGCGCCAGCAGCCAAGGGGCTAACGACAATGAGCAGTTCTTC.

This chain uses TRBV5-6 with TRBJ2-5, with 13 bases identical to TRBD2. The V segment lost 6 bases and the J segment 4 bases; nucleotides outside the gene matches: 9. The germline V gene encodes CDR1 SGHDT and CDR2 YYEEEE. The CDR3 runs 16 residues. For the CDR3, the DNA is TGTGCCAGCAACCCAACTAGCGGGAGGGCTGGAGAGACCCAGTACTTC. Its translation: CASNPTSGRAGETQYF.

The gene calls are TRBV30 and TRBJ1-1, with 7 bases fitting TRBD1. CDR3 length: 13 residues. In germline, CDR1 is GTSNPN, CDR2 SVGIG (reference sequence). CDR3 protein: CVRGRQGNTEAFF. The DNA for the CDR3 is TGTGTTCGGGGACGACAGGGGAACACTGAAGCTTTCTTT.

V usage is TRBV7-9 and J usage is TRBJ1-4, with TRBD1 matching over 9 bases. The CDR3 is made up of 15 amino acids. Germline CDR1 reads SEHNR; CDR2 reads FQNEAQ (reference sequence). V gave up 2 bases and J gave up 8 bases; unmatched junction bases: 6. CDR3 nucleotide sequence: TGTGCCAGCAGCTTACCGGGACAGGGTCGGGAAAAACTGTTTTTT. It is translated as CASSLPGQGREKLFF.